This passage covers 10 T cell receptor beta chains from one sample sequenced in a study of cytomegalovirus exposure and HLA in healthy donors. PCR involved 60 Vbeta and 13 Jbeta primers. Assay: immunoSEQ multiplex PCR; the TCRdb copy retains only in-frame clones and omits some. The sample carries about 280,000 clones, 70% to 90% recorded once. The sample taken for sequencing was PBMCs. These receptors were collected from a woman under 30 in good health and CMV-seronegative.

This clone was picked up one time. The chain has TRBV5-4 and TRBJ2-7; the match to TRBD2 covers 10 bases. The trim removed 1 base at V and 2 bases at J, leaving 3 bases unmatched. Germline V gene sequence: CDR1 SGHNT, CDR2 YYREEE (reference sequence). This CDR3 is 15 amino acids long. Here the CDR3 reads CASSLWTSGPYEQYF. The CDR3 DNA follows: TGTGCCAGCAGCTTGTGGACTAGCGGTCCCTACGAGCAGTACTTC.

The CDR3 spells CASSETGWETQYF. The DNA for the CDR3 is TGCGCCAGCAGCGAGACAGGGTGGGAGACCCAGTACTTC. The chain combines TRBV5-1 with TRBJ2-5, with 7 positions matching TRBD1. The CDR3 covers 13 residues. The junction had 5 bases not matched to a gene; V was cut back by 4 bases and J by 5 bases. CDR1 is SGHRS and CDR2 is YFSETQ in the germline V gene.

V is TRBV15 and J is TRBJ1-5; 7 bases agree with TRBD1. Trimming cost V 1 base and J 0 bases; bases outside gene matches: 9. CDR1 is LNHNV, CDR2 YYDKDF, per germline (reference sequence). The CDR3 covers 18 residues. The DNA for the CDR3 is TGTGCCACCAGCAGAGGCCTAACGGGACAGAATAGCAATCAGCCCCAGCATTTT. Translated: CATSRGLTGQNSNQPQHF.

This clone was picked up one time. Other DNA sequences in the same sample also yield this CDR3. The CDR3 sequence is CASSYSASSYEQYF. The CDR3 DNA sequence: TGTGCCAGCAGTTACTCTGCGAGCTCCTACGAGCAGTACTTC. This chain connects TRBV6-5 to TRBJ2-7; D not resolved. This CDR3 has 14 residues. Germline loops: CDR1 MNHEY, CDR2 SVGAGI. The V end lost 0 bases, the J end lost 0 bases, and 6 bases lay between the germline ends.

A remark on this clone: Other DNA sequences in this sample translate to the same CDR3. The chain employs TRBV2 and TRBJ1-6; D uncertain. V was cut by 10 bases and J by 1 base, with 8 bases left in between. Germline values: CDR1 SNHLY, CDR2 FYNNEI. The length of the CDR3 is 13 residues. CDR3 nucleotides: TGTGCCACCCGGAGGTCCTATAATTCACCCCTCCACTTT. Its translation: CATRRSYNSPLHF.

The chain is built from TRBV15 and TRBJ1-3; weak D call: TRBD1 (5 bases). V was shortened by 6 bases and J by 1 base, with 10 bases between the two germline ends. Germline CDR1 is LNHNV and CDR2 is YYDKDF (reference sequence). The length of the CDR3 is 14 residues. CDR3 in amino acids: CATRRSGSGNTIYF. CDR3 DNA: TGTGCCACCAGAAGATCAGGGTCTGGAAACACCATATATTTT.

The gene calls are TRBV4-2 and TRBJ2-7; 12 bases agree with TRBD2. The CDR3 contains 15 residues. Germline CDR1 and CDR2: LGHNA and YNFKEQ. Germline trimming cut 4 bases from V and 5 bases from J; bases unmatched to any gene: 6. Here the CDR3 DNA reads TGTGCCAGCAGCCCAATAGGACTAGCGGGGAACGAGCAGTACTTC. Residues: CASSPIGLAGNEQYF.

The V gene is TRBV6-5, the J gene TRBJ2-2, with D maybe TRBD2 (6 bases). CDR3 length: 15 amino acids. The germline gives CDR1 MNHEY, CDR2 SVGAGI. Trimming removed 2 bases from V and 3 bases from J, with 10 bases in between. The CDR3 sequence: CASSYGGFDTGELFF. The CDR3 region has the DNA TGTGCCAGCAGTTACGGGGGGTTCGACACCGGGGAGCTGTTTTTT.

Only one count was recorded for this clone. The genes are TRBV7-8 and TRBJ1-5; no definite D call. Trimming left V 3 bases short and J 5 bases short, with 8 bases between. This CDR3 has 13 amino acids. Germline values: CDR1 SGHVS, CDR2 FQNEAQ. The CDR3 is CASSFNGDQPQHF. The CDR3 DNA is TGTGCCAGCAGCTTCAATGGAGATCAGCCCCAGCATTTT.

The DNA of the CDR3 is TGTGCCAGCAGGAGACAGTTAACGACCTACGAGCAGTACTTC. This gives the protein CASRRQLTTYEQYF. V gene TRBV6-1 combines with J gene TRBJ2-7, with D tentatively TRBD1 (5 bases). The CDR3 totals 14 residues. V was shortened by 6 bases and J by 2 bases, with 14 bases between the two germline ends. Germline values: CDR1 MNHNS, CDR2 SASEGT.